The clone carrying this T cell receptor (beta chain) was found a few times. This CDR3 is 13 amino acids long. V gave up 6 bases and J gave up 7 bases, with 15 bases separating them. Germline V lookup: CDR1 MNHEY, CDR2 SVGEGT. The data belong to a study of blood T cell repertoires in COVID-19. Study-wide context: PBMCs, B-cell-depleted T cells, or T cells provided the cDNA or gDNA that made up the material.

In the source study's methods: Estimated nucleated cell counts came from reference gene primer amplification. Repertoires were generated with immunoSEQ multiplex PCR, while TCRdb's copy carries only in-frame clones and drops some. The DNA gave D and trimming, while V, J and clone size come from that table. In the table there are fewer than 130,000 clones, about four fifths of which are singletons. The sequenced sample consisted of peripheral blood. This TCR came from an older woman with acute or convalescent COVID-19. The V and J genes are TRBV6-2 or TRBV6-3 and TRBJ1-1; D ambiguous. CDR3 residues: CASSKRSVGEAFF. CDR3 DNA: TGTGCCAGCAGCAAACGGAGTGTGGGTGAAGCTTTCTTT.